This record covers a single T cell receptor beta chain. The target antigen is unknown. These data belong to a study of graft-versus-host responses after intestinal transplantation. Study at large: Recipients received multivisceral, liver-intestinal, or isolated intestinal transplants. Among the recipients, all got anti-thymocyte globulin induction and then tacrolimus and steroids for around 3 years.

V trimming: 4 bases; J trimming: 4 bases; junction bases outside the gene matches: 9. This CDR3 region has 16 residues. Germline lookup yields CDR1 SGHKS and CDR2 YYEKEE (reference sequence). Whole-study results and caveats: GvH clones turned up in recipient marrow; some had shown up first in ileum or blood. Among circulating GvH clones, peak levels were associated with early post-transplant declines in HvG clones.

Profiled with immunoSEQ multiplex PCR; TCRdb holds only in-frame clones, not every one. Among about 130,000 clones listed, around 90% were seen once. This chain links TRBV5-5 with TRBJ1-5; the match to TRBD1 covers 9 bases. The sequence came from a human donor who received an intestinal transplant. Material: unstimulated CD4+ T cells sorted from spleen or lymph node cells, obtained before intestinal transplant. The CDR3 region has the DNA TGTGCCAGCAGCGACGGGACAGGGATGTTTAATCAGCCCCAGCATTTT. This translates into CASSDGTGMFNQPQHF.